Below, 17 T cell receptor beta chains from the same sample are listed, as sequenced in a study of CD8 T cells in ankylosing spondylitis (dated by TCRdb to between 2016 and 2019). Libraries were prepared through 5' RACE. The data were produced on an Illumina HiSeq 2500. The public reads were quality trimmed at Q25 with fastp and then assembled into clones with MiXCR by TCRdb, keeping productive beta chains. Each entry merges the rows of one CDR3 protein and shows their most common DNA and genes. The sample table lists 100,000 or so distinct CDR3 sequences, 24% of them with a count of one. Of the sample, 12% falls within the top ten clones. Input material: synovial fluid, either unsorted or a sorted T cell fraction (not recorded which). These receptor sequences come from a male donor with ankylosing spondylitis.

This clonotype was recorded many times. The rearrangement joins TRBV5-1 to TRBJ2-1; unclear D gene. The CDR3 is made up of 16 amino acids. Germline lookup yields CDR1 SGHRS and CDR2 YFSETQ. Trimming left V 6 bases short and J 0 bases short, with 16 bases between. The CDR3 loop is CASTLGQYYSYNEQFF. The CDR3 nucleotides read TGCGCCAGCACCCTGGGCCAGTACTACTCCTACAATGAGCAGTTCTTC. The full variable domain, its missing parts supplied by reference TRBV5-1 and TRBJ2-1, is KAGVTQTPRYLIKTRGQQVTLSCSPISGHRSVSWYQQTPGQGLQFLFEYFSETQRNKGNFPGRFSGRQFSNSRSEMNVSTLELGDSALYLCASTLGQYYSYNEQFFGPGTRLTVL.

DNA of the CDR3: TGCAGTGCTTGGGGAACAGATACGCAGTATTTT. This translates into CSAWGTDTQYF. V and J are TRBV20-1 and TRBJ2-3; unclear D gene. The germline CDR1 and CDR2 sequences are DFQATT and SNEGSKA (reference sequence). The CDR3 spans 11 residues. Trimming cost V 5 bases and J 3 bases, with 6 bases left between them.

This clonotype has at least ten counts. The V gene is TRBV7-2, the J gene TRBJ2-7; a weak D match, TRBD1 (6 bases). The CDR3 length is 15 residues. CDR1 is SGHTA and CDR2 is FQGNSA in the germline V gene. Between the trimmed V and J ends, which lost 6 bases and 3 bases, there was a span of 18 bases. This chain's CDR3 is CASSPGARQGYEQYF. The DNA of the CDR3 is TGTGCCAGCAGTCCAGGGGCCCGGCAGGGCTACGAGCAGTACTTC.

CDR3 sequence: CASSSPPSGRASYNEQFF. DNA for the CDR3: TGCGCCAGCAGCTCCCCGCCTAGCGGGAGGGCGTCCTACAATGAGCAGTTCTTC. The J gene is TRBJ2-1, the V gene TRBV5-1; 12 nucleotides align to TRBD2. V trimming: 3 bases; J trimming: 1 base; junction bases outside the gene matches: 8. The length of the CDR3 is 18 residues. The germline V gene has CDR1 SGHRS and CDR2 YFSETQ.

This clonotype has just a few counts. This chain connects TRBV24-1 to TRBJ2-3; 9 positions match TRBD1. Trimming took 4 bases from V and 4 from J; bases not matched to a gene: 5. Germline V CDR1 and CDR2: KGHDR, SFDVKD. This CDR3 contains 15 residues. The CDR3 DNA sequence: TGTGCCACCAGTGACCCGGGACAGGGACCAGATACGCAGTATTTT. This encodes CATSDPGQGPDTQYF.

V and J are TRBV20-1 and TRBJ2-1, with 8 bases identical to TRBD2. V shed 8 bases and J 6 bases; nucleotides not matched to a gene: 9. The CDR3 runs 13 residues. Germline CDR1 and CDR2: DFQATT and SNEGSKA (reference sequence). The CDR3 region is CSLRGGVGNEQFF. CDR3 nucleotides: TGCAGTCTCCGGGGGGGAGTGGGCAATGAGCAGTTCTTC.

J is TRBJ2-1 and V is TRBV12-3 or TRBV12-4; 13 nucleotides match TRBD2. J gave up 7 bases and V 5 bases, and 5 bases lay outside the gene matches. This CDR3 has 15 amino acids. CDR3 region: CASSPWTSGRNEQFF. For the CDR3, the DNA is TGTGCCAGCAGTCCGTGGACTAGCGGGAGAAATGAGCAGTTCTTC.

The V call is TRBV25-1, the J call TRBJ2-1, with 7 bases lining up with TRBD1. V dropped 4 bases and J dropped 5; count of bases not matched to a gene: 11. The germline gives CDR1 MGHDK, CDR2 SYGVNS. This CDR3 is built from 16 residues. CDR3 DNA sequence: TGTGCCAGCAGTGGGGGGCAGGGGGTCGTGCACAATGAGCAGTTCTTC. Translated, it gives CASSGGQGVVHNEQFF.

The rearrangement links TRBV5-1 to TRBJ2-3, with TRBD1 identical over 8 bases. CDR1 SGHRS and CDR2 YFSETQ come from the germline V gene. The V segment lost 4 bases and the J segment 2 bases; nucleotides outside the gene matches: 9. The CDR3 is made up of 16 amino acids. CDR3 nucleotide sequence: TGCGCCAGCAGCAGGACAGGGAAGCCCTCCACAGATACGCAGTATTTT. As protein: CASSRTGKPSTDTQYF.

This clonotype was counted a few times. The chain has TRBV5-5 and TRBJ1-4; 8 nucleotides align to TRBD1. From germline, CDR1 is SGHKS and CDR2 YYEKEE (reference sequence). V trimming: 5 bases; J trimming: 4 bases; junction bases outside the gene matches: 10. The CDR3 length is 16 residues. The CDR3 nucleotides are TGTGCCAGCAGTCCGGGACAGGATCTGTTTAATGAAAAACTGTTTTTT. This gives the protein CASSPGQDLFNEKLFF. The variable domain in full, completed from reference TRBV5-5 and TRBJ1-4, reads DAGVTQSPTHLIKTRGQQVTLRCSPISGHKSVSWYQQVLGQGPQFIFQYYEKEERGRGNFPDRFSARQFPNYSSELNVNALLLGDSALYLCASSPGQDLFNEKLFFGSGTQLSVL.

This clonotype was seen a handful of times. The CDR3 protein is CSAREWTSEDTQYF. The CDR3, as DNA: TGCAGTGCTAGAGAGTGGACTAGCGAGGATACGCAGTATTTT. The chain recombines TRBV20-1 with TRBJ2-3, with 9 bases lining up with TRBD2. Germline CDR1 DFQATT, CDR2 SNEGSKA (reference sequence). The junction had 4 bases not matched to a gene; V was cut back by 0 bases and J by 6 bases. The CDR3 length is 14 residues.

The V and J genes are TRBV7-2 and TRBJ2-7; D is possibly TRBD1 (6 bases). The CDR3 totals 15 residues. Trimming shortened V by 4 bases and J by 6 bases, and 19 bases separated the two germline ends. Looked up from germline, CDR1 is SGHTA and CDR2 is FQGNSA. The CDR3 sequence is CASSYTALTGSEQYF. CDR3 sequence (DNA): TGTGCCAGCAGCTACACAGCGCTCACAGGGTCCGAGCAGTACTTC.

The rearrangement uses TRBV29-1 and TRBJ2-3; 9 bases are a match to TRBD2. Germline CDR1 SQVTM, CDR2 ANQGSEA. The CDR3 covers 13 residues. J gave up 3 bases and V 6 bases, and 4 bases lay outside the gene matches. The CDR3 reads CSVSGRFTDTQYF. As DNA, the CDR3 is TGCAGCGTAAGCGGGAGGTTTACAGATACGCAGTATTTT.

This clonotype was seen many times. The CDR3 nucleotides read TGCAGCGTGGCAGGGTTCACAGATACGCAGTATTTT. This encodes CSVAGFTDTQYF. The chain carries TRBV29-1 and TRBJ2-3; perhaps TRBD1 as D (5 bases). V lost 6 bases and J 2 bases, leaving 9 bases between the germline ends. From germline, CDR1 is SQVTM and CDR2 ANQGSEA. CDR3 length: 12 residues.

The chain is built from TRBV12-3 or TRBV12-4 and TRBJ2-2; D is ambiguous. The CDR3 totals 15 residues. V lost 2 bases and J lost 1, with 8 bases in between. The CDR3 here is CASSLFVGNTGELFF. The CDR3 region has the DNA TGTGCCAGCAGTTTATTTGTCGGGAACACCGGGGAGCTGTTTTTT.

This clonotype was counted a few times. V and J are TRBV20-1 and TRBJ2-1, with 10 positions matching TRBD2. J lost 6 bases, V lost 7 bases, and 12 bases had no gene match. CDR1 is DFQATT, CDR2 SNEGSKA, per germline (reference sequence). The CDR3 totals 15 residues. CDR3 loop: CSVEESSGSSNEQFF. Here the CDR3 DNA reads TGCAGTGTAGAGGAATCTAGCGGGAGTTCCAATGAGCAGTTCTTC.

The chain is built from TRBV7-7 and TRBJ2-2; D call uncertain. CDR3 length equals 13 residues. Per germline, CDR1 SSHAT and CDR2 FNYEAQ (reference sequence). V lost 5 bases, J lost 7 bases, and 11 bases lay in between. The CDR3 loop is CASSPEWGGELFF. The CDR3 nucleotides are TGTGCCAGCAGCCCCGAATGGGGCGGGGAGCTGTTTTTT.